Sequencing of this TCR beta chain was carried out in a study of Tregs in tolerant kidney transplant recipients. This clone was found a few times. CDR3 size: 14 residues. The germline V and J ends were trimmed by 6 bases and 4 bases, with 13 bases remaining between them. In germline, CDR1 is ENHRY, CDR2 SYGVKD. The assay was immunoSEQ multiplex PCR, and TCRdb's table has in-frame clones only and misses some. Altogether about 94,000 clones are present, under 95% being singletons, with the ten largest covering 0.46%. Sequencing used CD4+ T cells from blood, obtained before the transplant. J is TRBJ1-5 and V is TRBV10-3; D gene uncertain. This TCR came from a human donor who received a combined kidney and bone marrow transplant. The CDR3 sequence is CAISGGRLNQPQHF. The CDR3 DNA sequence: TGTGCCATCAGCGGCGGGAGACTTAATCAGCCCCAGCATTTT.